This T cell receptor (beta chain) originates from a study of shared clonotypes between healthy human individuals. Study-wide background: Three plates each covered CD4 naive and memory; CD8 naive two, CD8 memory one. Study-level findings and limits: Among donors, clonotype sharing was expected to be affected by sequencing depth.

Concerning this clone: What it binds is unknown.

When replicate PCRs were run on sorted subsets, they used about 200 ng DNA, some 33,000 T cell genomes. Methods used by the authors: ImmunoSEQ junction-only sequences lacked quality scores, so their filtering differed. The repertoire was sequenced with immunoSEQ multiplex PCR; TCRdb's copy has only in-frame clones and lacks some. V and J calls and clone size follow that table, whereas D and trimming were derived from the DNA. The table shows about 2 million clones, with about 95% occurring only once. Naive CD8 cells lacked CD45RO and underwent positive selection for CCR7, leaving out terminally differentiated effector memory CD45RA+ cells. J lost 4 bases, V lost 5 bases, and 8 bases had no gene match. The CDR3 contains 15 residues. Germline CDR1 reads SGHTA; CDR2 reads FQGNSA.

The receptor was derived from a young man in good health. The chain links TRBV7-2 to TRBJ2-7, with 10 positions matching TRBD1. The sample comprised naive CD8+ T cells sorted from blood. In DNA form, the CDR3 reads TGTGCCAGCAGCCTAGATGGGGGACAGGGGTACGAGCAGTACTTC. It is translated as CASSLDGGQGYEQYF. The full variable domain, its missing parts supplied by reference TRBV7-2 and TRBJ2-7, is GAGVSQSPSNKVTEKGKDVELRCDPISGHTALYWYRQSLGQGLEFLIYFQGNSAPDKSGLPSDRFSAERTGGSVSTLTIQRTQQEDSAVYLCASSLDGGQGYEQYFGPGTRLTVT.